Sequencing of this T cell receptor (beta chain) was carried out in a study of cytomegalovirus exposure and HLA in healthy donors. The CDR3 spans 14 residues. The V end lost 0 bases, the J end lost 1 base, and 7 bases lay between the germline ends. The germline V gene has CDR1 SGHNT and CDR2 YYREEE (reference sequence). PCR used 60 Vbeta primers and 13 Jbeta primers. Sequencing was performed with immunoSEQ multiplex PCR; in TCRdb, only in-frame clones are kept and a portion is missing. The sample consists of under 95,000 clones, 76% of them appearing once. The sample taken for sequencing was PBMCs. The sequence derives from a man younger than 40 in good health and CMV-seropositive. The chain recombines TRBV5-4 with TRBJ1-2; D is unclear. CDR3 residues: CASSLGRNNYGYTF. The CDR3 nucleotides are TGTGCCAGCAGCTTGGGGCGGAATAACTATGGCTACACCTTC.